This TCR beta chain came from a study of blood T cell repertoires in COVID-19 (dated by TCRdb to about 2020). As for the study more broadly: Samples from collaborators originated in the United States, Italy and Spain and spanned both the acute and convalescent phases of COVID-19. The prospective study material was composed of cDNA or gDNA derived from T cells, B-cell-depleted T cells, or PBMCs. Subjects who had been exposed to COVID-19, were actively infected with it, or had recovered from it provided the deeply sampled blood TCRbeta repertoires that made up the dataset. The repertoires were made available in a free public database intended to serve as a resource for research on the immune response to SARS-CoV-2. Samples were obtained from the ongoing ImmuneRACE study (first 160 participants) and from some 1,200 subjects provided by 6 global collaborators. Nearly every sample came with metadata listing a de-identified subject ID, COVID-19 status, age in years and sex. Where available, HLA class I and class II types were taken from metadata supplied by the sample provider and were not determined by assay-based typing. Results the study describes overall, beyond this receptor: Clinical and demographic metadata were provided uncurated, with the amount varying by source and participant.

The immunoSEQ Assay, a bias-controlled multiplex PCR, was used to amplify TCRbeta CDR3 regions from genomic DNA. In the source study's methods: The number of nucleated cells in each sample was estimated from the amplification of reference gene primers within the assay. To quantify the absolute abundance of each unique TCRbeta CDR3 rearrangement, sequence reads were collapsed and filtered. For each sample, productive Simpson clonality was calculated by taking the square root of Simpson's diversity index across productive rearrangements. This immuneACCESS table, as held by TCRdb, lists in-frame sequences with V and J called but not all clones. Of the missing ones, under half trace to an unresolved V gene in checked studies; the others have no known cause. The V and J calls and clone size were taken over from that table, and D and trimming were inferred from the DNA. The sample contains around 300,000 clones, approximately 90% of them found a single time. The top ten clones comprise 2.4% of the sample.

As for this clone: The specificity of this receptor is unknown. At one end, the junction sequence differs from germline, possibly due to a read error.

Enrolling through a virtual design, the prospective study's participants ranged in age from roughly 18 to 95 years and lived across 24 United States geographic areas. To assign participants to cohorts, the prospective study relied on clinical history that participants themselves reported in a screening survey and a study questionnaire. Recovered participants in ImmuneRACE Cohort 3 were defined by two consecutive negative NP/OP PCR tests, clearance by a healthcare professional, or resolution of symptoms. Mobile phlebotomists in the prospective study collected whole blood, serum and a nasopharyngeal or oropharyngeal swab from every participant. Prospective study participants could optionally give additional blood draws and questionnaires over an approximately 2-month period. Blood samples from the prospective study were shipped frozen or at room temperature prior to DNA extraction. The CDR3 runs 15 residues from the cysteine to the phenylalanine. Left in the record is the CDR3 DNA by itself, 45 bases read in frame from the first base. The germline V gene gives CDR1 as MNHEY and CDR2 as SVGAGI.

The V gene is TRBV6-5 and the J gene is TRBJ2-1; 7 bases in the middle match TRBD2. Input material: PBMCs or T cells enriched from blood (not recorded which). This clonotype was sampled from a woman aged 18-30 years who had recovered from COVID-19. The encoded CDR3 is CASTYSGDLYNEQFF. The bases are TGTGCCAGCACTTACAGCGGGGATCTCTACAATGAGCAGTTCTTC.